This TCR beta chain was sequenced during a study of CD8+CD57+ T cells in acquired aplastic anemia. Investigators profiled TCR beta VDJ and CDR3 from genomic DNA template. TCRdb redid the calling of the reads with MiXCR, one entry per CDR3 protein. Among under 200,000 distinct CDR3 sequences listed, 45% to 55% were seen once. Study results and limitations: Between patients and controls, 25 to 30 CD8+ CDR3 sequences were found in common. With respect to CD8+ Simpson's diversity, patients and controls did not differ significantly.

CDR3 size: 13 residues. V was clipped by 4 bases and J by 4 bases, with 9 bases between them. Germline V lookup: CDR1 KGHDR, CDR2 SFDVKD. For this clonotype: Antigen specificity is unknown.

Patients who underwent sequencing had shown CD8+CD57+ cell expansion by flow cytometry. All patients were therapy-naive when blood was sampled. The chain combines TRBV24-1 with TRBJ2-5, with D perhaps assigned TRBD1 or TRBD2 (6 bases each). The clonotype comes from a human donor with aplastic anemia. The specimen sequenced was sorted CD4+, CD8+, or CD8+CD57+ T cells (not recorded which) from PBMCs. CDR3 region: CATSDPGAETQYF. The CDR3 DNA is TGTGCCACCAGTGACCCGGGGGCAGAGACCCAGTACTTC.